The 27 T cell receptor beta chains below were found in one sample sequenced in a study of cytotoxic CD8 clonotypes in ibrutinib-treated CLL. Sequencing used immunoSEQ multiplex PCR; TCRdb keeps in-frame clones, though not all of them. In the table there are around 70,000 clones, roughly 83% of which are singletons. The sample here was PBMCs, taken after 24 months of ibrutinib treatment. These receptors all come from a human donor with chronic lymphocytic leukemia.

The rearrangement links TRBV9 to TRBJ1-4, with TRBD1 matching 7 bases. The CDR3 totals 17 residues. Germline V gives CDR1 SGDLS, CDR2 YYNGEE. The trim removed 3 bases at V and 5 bases at J, leaving 13 bases unmatched. CDR3 nucleotide sequence: TGTGCCAGCAGCGGGGACGTTGGGGGACAGAGAAATGAAAAACTGTTTTTT. It translates to CASSGDVGGQRNEKLFF.

This chain uses TRBV11-1 with TRBJ2-1; either TRBD1 or TRBD2 may supply D (5 bases each). The CDR3 consists of 14 residues. Germline CDR1 is SGHAT and CDR2 is FQDESV (reference sequence). V was trimmed by 1 base and J by 6 bases, leaving 10 bases between them. CDR3 in DNA: TGTGCCAGCAGCTTAGTCGCCGGGACCAATGAGCAGTTCTTC. The encoded protein is CASSLVAGTNEQFF.

The V gene is TRBV23-1, the J gene TRBJ2-7, with D possibly being TRBD1 or TRBD2 (5 bases each). TRBV23-1 is treated as an ORF (open reading frame) with a function not yet certain. Trimming cost V 4 bases and J 5 bases, with 9 bases left between them. The CDR3 totals 12 residues. The CDR3 DNA is TGCGCCAGCAGTCTGCGAGGGGACGAGCAGTACTTC. Translated, it gives CASSLRGDEQYF.

Only a few counts were recorded for this clone. CDR3: CASSFGGINQPQHF. As DNA, the CDR3 is TGTGCCAGCAGTTTCGGAGGGATCAATCAGCCCCAGCATTTT. The V call is TRBV27, the J call TRBJ1-5; D gene unclear. V gave up 3 bases and J gave up 3 bases, with 9 bases separating them. The CDR3 has 14 amino acids. Germline V lookup: CDR1 MNHEY, CDR2 SMNVEV (reference sequence).

The chain combines TRBV4-2 with TRBJ2-3; 9 bases are a match to TRBD2. The CDR3 spans 15 residues. Trimming cost V 5 bases and J 4 bases; bases outside gene matches: 7. Germline V gives CDR1 LGHNA, CDR2 YNFKEQ. CDR3 in amino acids: CASSVTAGGADTQYF. Here the CDR3 DNA reads TGTGCCAGCAGCGTGACAGCGGGAGGAGCAGATACGCAGTATTTT.

The gene calls are TRBV5-6 and TRBJ2-7, with unresolved D. The CDR3 covers 13 residues. Trimming shortened V by 4 bases and J by 5 bases, and 13 bases separated the two germline ends. Germline CDR1 reads SGHDT; CDR2 reads YYEEEE. CDR3 region: CASSRFNSHEQYF. CDR3 DNA sequence: TGTGCCAGCAGCCGCTTCAACAGCCACGAGCAGTACTTC.

The chain carries TRBV9 and TRBJ2-7; the match to TRBD1 covers 9 bases. J lost 7 bases, V lost 4 bases, and 9 bases had no gene match. The CDR3 spans 14 residues. Germline V CDR1 and CDR2: SGDLS, YYNGEE. The DNA of the CDR3 is TGTGCCAGCAGCACGACGGGACAGGGTCTTGAGCAGTACTTC. Residues: CASSTTGQGLEQYF.

The chain recombines TRBV20-1 with TRBJ2-3; D is unresolved. The CDR3 covers 10 residues. Germline V gene data show CDR1 as DFQATT and CDR2 as SNEGSKA (reference sequence). The germline V and J ends were trimmed by 5 bases and 5 bases, with 5 bases remaining between them. CDR3 in amino acids: CSAELDTQYF. The CDR3, as DNA: TGCAGTGCTGAATTAGATACGCAGTATTTT.

V is TRBV5-6 and J is TRBJ1-4; weak D call: TRBD1 (5 bases). This CDR3 comprises 15 residues. Germline V CDR1 and CDR2: SGHDT, YYEEEE. Trimming took 3 bases from V and 0 from J, leaving 9 bases between them. CDR3 protein: CASSSRVSTNEKLFF. The CDR3 region has the DNA TGTGCCAGCAGCTCCAGGGTTTCAACTAATGAAAAACTGTTTTTT.

V is TRBV10-3 and J is TRBJ1-2; D gene unclear. Trimming removed 0 bases at V and 8 bases at J, with 10 bases between. The CDR3 is 13 residues long. CDR1 is ENHRY, CDR2 SYGVKD, per germline. This chain's CDR3 is CAISESEPGGYTF. The CDR3, as DNA: TGTGCCATCAGTGAGTCGGAACCGGGAGGCTACACCTTC.

This chain uses TRBV28 with TRBJ2-2; the match to TRBD2 covers 9 bases. Germline assignment: CDR1 MDHEN and CDR2 SYDVKM. The V segment lost 0 bases and the J segment 0 bases; nucleotides outside the gene matches: 2. The CDR3 runs to 17 residues. CDR3 coding DNA: TGTGCCAGCAGTTTATGGCGGGAGGGCCCGAACACCGGGGAGCTGTTTTTT. Its translation is CASSLWREGPNTGELFF.

The sample holds a few counts of this clone. The chain employs TRBV6-4 and TRBJ1-1; no clear D. This CDR3 has 14 residues. V gave up 5 bases and J gave up 1 base, with 11 bases separating them. Per germline, CDR1 MRHNA and CDR2 SNTAGT. CDR3 coding DNA: TGTGCCAGCAGTACGTCCCCCGGGAACACTGAAGCTTTCTTT. Amino acid sequence: CASSTSPGNTEAFF.

This clone was counted between two and nine times. The rearrangement uses TRBV5-8 and TRBJ2-2; either TRBD1 or TRBD2 may fit D (5 bases each). The CDR3 loop spans 15 amino acids. The germline V gene encodes CDR1 SGHTS and CDR2 YDEGEE. Trimming removed 4 bases from V and 5 bases from J, with 15 bases in between. The CDR3 DNA reads TGTGCCAGCAGCGGGGACGCAGGGCGAACCGGGGAGCTGTTTTTT. It yields the protein CASSGDAGRTGELFF.

The rearrangement joins TRBV2 to TRBJ2-5, with a tentative D call TRBD2 (5 bases). Germline V lookup: CDR1 SNHLY, CDR2 FYNNEI. V shed 2 bases and J shed 1 base, with 14 bases lying between them. The CDR3 totals 16 residues. The DNA of the CDR3 is TGTGCCAGCAGTGAAAGAGGGCGGGCGGGCCAAGAGACCCAGTACTTC. This sequence encodes CASSERGRAGQETQYF. Variable domain in full (rest from reference TRBV2 and TRBJ2-5): EPEVTQTPSHQVTQMGQEVILRCVPISNHLYFYWYRQILGQKVEFLVSFYNNEISEKSEIFDDQFSVERPDGSNFTLKIRSTKLEDSAMYFCASSERGRAGQETQYFGPGTRLLVL.

The genes are TRBV2 and TRBJ2-1; no clear D. The CDR3 loop spans 16 amino acids. V was pared by 1 base and J by 6 bases, with 16 bases between. CDR1 and CDR2 from the germline V gene are SNHLY and FYNNEI. The CDR3 region has the DNA TGTGCCAGCAGTGAAGAGCAGAATGCCTCGGGCAATGAGCAGTTCTTC. It codes for CASSEEQNASGNEQFF.

This chain uses TRBV2 with TRBJ2-4; 8 bases agree with TRBD1. Germline V gene data show CDR1 as SNHLY and CDR2 as FYNNEI. The CDR3 spans 13 residues. Trimming removed 6 bases from V and 6 bases from J; junction bases left unmatched: 4. The CDR3 DNA reads as TGTGCCAGCAGCGTAGACAGGGGAAACATTCAGTACTTC. This encodes CASSVDRGNIQYF.

V is TRBV9 and J is TRBJ2-4; 13 bases agree with TRBD2. From germline, CDR1 is SGDLS and CDR2 YYNGEE. Germline trimming cut 3 bases from V and 6 bases from J; bases unmatched to any gene: 12. The length of the CDR3 is 18 residues. CDR3 region: CASSAGAGLAGSGNIQYF. In nucleotides, the CDR3 is TGTGCCAGCAGCGCCGGAGCGGGACTAGCGGGATCGGGAAACATTCAGTACTTC.

The V and J genes are TRBV5-1 and TRBJ2-4; D unclear. V gave up 0 bases and J gave up 6 bases, with 16 bases separating them. The CDR3 sequence is 16 residues long. CDR1 and CDR2 (germline): SGHRS, YFSETQ. The CDR3 DNA reads as TGCGCCAGCAGCTTGGCCATTTTTGGGCCGTCAAACATTCAGTACTTC. Protein product: CASSLAIFGPSNIQYF.

This clone was recorded a few times. The genes are TRBV7-9 and TRBJ2-3, with D possibly TRBD2 on 5 matching bases. Trimming shortened V by 1 base and J by 1 base, and 12 bases separated the two germline ends. Per germline, CDR1 SEHNR and CDR2 FQNEAQ (reference sequence). The CDR3 totals 16 residues. The CDR3 nucleotides are TGTGCCAGCAGCTTAGGTGGTGGGAGTGGCACAGATACGCAGTATTTT. Its protein product is CASSLGGGSGTDTQYF.

The rearrangement uses TRBV14 and TRBJ2-2, with a possible D match to TRBD1 (6 bases). CDR1 and CDR2 from the germline V gene are SGHDN and FVKESK. The V gene lost 2 bases and the J gene lost 4 bases, with 14 bases spanning the gap. The CDR3 has 16 amino acids. CDR3 DNA: TGTGCCAGCAGCCAAAGGTTACAGGGTGGCACCGGGGAGCTGTTTTTT. Translated, it gives CASSQRLQGGTGELFF.

Written as DNA, the CDR3 is TGTGCCAGCAGCGAATCAATCTCTGGGGCCAACGTCCTGACTTTC. Its translation is CASSESISGANVLTF. The V and J genes are TRBV6-1 and TRBJ2-6; unclear D gene. This CDR3 has 15 residues. V was trimmed by 6 bases and J by 0 bases, leaving 9 bases between them. CDR1 MNHNS and CDR2 SASEGT come from the germline V gene.

V gene TRBV13 combines with J gene TRBJ1-1, with D unclear. The CDR3 consists of 15 residues. CDR1 is PRHDT and CDR2 is FYEKMQ in the germline V gene (reference sequence). V gave up 1 base and J gave up 0 bases, with 9 bases separating them. CDR3 in DNA: TGTGCCAGCAGCTTAGAGGGTGTAGTGAACACTGAAGCTTTCTTT. As protein: CASSLEGVVNTEAFF.

The chain carries TRBV27 and TRBJ2-7; 8 bases match TRBD1. The CDR3 is 18 amino acids. V dropped 5 bases and J dropped 9; count of bases not matched to a gene: 24. Germline V gene sequence: CDR1 MNHEY, CDR2 SMNVEV (reference sequence). DNA of the CDR3: TGTGCCAGCAGTCCAATATTGCGCGTGGGAAAACAGGGGGTCGGGCAGTACTTC. Protein: CASSPILRVGKQGVGQYF.

The chain combines TRBV7-3 with TRBJ2-5; D possibly corresponds to TRBD1 (6 bases). The CDR3 loop spans 14 amino acids. Germline V gives CDR1 SGHTA, CDR2 FQGTGA. The V end lost 5 bases, the J end lost 5 bases, and 15 bases lay between the germline ends. The chain's CDR3 is CASSPRGGKETQYF. DNA of the CDR3: TGTGCCAGCAGCCCCAGAGGGGGAAAGGAGACCCAGTACTTC.

The chain carries TRBV30 and TRBJ1-5; perhaps TRBD1 as D (5 bases). This CDR3 region has 15 residues. Germline CDR1 reads GTSNPN; CDR2 reads SVGIG (reference sequence). Deletions cut 0 bases from V and 5 bases from J, with 14 bases between. The CDR3 DNA reads TGTGCCTGGAGTGTACCGGCAGGGAGGTATCAGCCCCAGCATTTT. It yields the protein CAWSVPAGRYQPQHF.

This chain links TRBV27 with TRBJ2-3; 16 nucleotides agree with TRBD2. The CDR3 has 15 amino acids. Trimming took 6 bases from V and 8 from J; bases not matched to a gene: 5. The germline CDR1 and CDR2 sequences are MNHEY and SMNVEV (reference sequence). The CDR3 protein is CASRGLAGGGGTQYF. The CDR3 DNA follows: TGTGCCAGCAGGGGACTAGCGGGAGGGGGGGGTACGCAGTATTTT.

The rearrangement joins TRBV14 to TRBJ2-3, with D possibly being TRBD2 (5 bases). CDR1 SGHDN and CDR2 FVKESK come from the germline V gene. The CDR3 is 15 residues long. V was pared by 5 bases and J by 0 bases, with 12 bases between. The CDR3, as DNA: TGTGCCAGCAGCAAACAGACTACTAGCACAGATACGCAGTATTTT. Protein: CASSKQTTSTDTQYF.